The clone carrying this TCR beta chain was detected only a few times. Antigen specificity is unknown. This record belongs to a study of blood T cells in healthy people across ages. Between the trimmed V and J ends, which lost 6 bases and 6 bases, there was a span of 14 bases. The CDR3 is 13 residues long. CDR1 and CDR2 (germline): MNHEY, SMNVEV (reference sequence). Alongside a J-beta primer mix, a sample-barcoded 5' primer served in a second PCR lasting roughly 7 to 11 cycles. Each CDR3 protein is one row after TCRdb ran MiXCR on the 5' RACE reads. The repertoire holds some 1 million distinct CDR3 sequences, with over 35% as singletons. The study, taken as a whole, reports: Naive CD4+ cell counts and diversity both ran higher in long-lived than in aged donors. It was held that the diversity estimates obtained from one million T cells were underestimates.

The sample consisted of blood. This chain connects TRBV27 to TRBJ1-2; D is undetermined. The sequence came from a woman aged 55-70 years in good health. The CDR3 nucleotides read TGTGCCAGCAGCCTTTCGGGCCCACATGGCTACACCTTC. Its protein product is CASSLSGPHGYTF.